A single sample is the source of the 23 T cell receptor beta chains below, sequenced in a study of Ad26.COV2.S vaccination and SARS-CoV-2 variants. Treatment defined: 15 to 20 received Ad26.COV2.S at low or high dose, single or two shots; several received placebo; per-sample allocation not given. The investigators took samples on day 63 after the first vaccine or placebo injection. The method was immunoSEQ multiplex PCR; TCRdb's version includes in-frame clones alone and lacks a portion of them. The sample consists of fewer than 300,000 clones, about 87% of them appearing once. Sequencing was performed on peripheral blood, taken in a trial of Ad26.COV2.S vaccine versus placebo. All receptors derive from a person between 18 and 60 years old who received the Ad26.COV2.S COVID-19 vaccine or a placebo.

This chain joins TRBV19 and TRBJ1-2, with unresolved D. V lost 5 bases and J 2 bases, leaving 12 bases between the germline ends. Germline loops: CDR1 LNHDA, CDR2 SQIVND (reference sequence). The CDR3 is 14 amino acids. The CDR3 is CASSSTGLNYGYTF. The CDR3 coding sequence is TGTGCCAGTAGTTCCACCGGGCTGAACTATGGCTACACCTTC.

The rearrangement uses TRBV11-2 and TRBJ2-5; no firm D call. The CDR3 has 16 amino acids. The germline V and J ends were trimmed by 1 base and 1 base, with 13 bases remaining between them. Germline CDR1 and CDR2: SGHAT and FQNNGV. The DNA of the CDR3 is TGTGCCAGCAGCTTAGGGCTTGGCGGCTCCCAAGAGACCCAGTACTTC. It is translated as CASSLGLGGSQETQYF.

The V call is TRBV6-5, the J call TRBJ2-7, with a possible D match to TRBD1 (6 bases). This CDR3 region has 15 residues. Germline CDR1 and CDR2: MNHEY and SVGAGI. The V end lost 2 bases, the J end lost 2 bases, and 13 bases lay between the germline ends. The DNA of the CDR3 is TGTGCCAGCAGTTACCCACAGACAGGACCCTACGAGCAGTACTTC. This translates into CASSYPQTGPYEQYF.

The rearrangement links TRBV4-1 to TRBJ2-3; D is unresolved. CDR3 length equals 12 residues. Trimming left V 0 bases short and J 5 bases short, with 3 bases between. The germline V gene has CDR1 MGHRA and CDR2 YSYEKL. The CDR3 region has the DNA TGCGCCAGCAGCCAAGAGGGAGATACGCAGTATTTT. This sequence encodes CASSQEGDTQYF.

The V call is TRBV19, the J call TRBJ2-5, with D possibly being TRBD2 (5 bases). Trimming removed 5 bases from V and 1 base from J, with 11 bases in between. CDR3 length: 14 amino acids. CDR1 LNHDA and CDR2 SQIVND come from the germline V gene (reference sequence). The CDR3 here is CASSRRGPQETQYF. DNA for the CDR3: TGTGCCAGTAGTCGGAGAGGGCCCCAAGAGACCCAGTACTTC. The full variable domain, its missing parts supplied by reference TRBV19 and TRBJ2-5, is DGGITQSPKYLFRKEGQNVTLSCEQNLNHDAMYWYRQDPGQGLRLIYYSQIVNDFQKGDIAEGYSVSREKKESFPLTVTSAQKNPTAFYLCASSRRGPQETQYFGPGTRLLVL.

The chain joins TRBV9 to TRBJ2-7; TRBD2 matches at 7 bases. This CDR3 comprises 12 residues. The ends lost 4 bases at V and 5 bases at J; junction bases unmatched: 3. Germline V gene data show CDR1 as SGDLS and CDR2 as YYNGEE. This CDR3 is CASSRSGNEQYF. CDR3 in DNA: TGTGCCAGCAGCAGGAGCGGGAACGAGCAGTACTTC.

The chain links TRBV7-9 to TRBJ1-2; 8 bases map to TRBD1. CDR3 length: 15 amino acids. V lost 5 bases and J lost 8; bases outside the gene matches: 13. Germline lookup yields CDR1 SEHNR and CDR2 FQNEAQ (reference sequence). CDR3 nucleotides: TGTGCCAGCAGCGTTGACAGGGGTACGGCATGGGGCTACACCTTC. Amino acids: CASSVDRGTAWGYTF.

CDR3: CASRPPGRGSGNTIYF. The CDR3 coding sequence is TGTGCCAGTAGACCACCGGGACGGGGCTCTGGAAACACCATATATTTT. The rearrangement links TRBV19 to TRBJ1-3; tentatively, D is TRBD1 (5 bases). Germline V CDR1 and CDR2: LNHDA, SQIVND (reference sequence). The CDR3 covers 16 residues. V lost 6 bases, J lost 0 bases, and 15 bases lay in between. The complete variable domain, with remaining parts taken from reference TRBV19 and TRBJ1-3, reads DGGITQSPKYLFRKEGQNVTLSCEQNLNHDAMYWYRQDPGQGLRLIYYSQIVNDFQKGDIAEGYSVSREKKESFPLTVTSAQKNPTAFYLCASRPPGRGSGNTIYFGEGSWLTVV.

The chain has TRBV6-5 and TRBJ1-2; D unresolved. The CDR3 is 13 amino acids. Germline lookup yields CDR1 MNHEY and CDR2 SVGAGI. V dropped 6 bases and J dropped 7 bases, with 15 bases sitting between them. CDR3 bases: TGTGCCAGCAGCCTCGATTCGGGGTCTGGCTACACCTTC. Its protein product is CASSLDSGSGYTF.

CDR3 nucleotides: TGTGCCAGTACTAGCGGGGGGGGAGTGTCCTACGAGCAGTACTTC. Protein: CASTSGGGVSYEQYF. The chain recombines TRBV6-5 with TRBJ2-7; 13 bases are shared with TRBD2. V was pared by 9 bases and J by 1 base, with 6 bases of the junction left unmatched. CDR1 and CDR2 (germline): MNHEY, SVGAGI. This CDR3 region has 15 residues.

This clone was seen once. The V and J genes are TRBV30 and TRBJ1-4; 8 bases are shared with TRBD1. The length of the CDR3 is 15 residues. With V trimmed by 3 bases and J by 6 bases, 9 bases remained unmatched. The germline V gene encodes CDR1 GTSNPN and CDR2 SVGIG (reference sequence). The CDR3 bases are TGTGCCTGGAGAACACCGGGACAGGCGGATGAAAAACTGTTTTTT. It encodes CAWRTPGQADEKLFF. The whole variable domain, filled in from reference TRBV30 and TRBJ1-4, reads SQTIHQWPATLVQPVGSPLSLECTVEGTSNPNLYWYRQAAGRGLQLLFYSVGIGQISSEVPQNLSASRPQDRQFILSSKKLLLSDSGFYLCAWRTPGQADEKLFFGSGTQLSVL.

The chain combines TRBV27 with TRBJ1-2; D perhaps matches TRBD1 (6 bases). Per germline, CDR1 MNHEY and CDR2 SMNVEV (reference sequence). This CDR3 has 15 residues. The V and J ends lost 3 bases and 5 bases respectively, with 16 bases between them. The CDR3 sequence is CASSFIPGGAYGYTF. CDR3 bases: TGTGCCAGCAGTTTTATCCCTGGGGGGGCTTATGGCTACACCTTC.

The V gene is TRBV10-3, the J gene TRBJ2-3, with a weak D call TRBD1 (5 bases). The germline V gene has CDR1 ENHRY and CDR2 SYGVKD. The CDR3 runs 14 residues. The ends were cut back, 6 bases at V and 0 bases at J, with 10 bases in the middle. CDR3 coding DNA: TGTGCCATCAGGGACACAGGAAGCACAGATACGCAGTATTTT. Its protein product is CAIRDTGSTDTQYF.

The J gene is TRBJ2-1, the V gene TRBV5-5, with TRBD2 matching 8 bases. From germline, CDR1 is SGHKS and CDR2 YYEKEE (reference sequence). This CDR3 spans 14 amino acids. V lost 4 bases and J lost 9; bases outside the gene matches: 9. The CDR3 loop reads CASSPGGSGAEQFF. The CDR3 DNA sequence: TGTGCCAGCAGCCCGGGCGGTAGCGGGGCTGAGCAGTTCTTC.

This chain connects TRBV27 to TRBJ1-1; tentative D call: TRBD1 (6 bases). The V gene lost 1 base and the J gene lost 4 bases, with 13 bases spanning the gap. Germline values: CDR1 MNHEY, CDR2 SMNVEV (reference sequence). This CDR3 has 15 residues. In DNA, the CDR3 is TGTGCCAGCAGTTTATTTACAGGGAGGGGCACTGAAGCTTTCTTT. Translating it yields CASSLFTGRGTEAFF.

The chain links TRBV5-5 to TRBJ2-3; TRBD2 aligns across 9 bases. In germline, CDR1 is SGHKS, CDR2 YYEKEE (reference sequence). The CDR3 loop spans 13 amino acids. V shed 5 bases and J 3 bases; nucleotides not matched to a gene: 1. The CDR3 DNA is TGTGCCAGCAGGGGACTAGCAACAGATACGCAGTATTTT. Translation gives CASRGLATDTQYF.

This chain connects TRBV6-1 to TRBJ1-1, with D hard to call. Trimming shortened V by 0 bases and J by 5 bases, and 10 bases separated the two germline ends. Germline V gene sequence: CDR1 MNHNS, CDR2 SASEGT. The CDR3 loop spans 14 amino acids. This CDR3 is CASSEARFKTEAFF. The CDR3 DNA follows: TGTGCCAGCAGTGAAGCGCGGTTTAAAACTGAAGCTTTCTTT.

The CDR3 sequence is CASSSPRKGGWETQYF. CDR3 bases: TGTGCCAGCAGTTCCCCCCGGAAAGGGGGCTGGGAGACCCAGTACTTC. The V call is TRBV28, the J call TRBJ2-5; TRBD1 matches 7 bases. The V and J ends lost 4 bases and 5 bases, in that order; junction bases with no gene match: 13. The CDR3 length is 16 residues. Germline V lookup: CDR1 MDHEN, CDR2 SYDVKM.

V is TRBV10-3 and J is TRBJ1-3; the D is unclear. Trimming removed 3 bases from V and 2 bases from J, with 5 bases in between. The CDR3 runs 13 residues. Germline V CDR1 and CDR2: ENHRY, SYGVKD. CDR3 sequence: CAISDPTGNTIYF. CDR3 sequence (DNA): TGTGCCATCAGTGACCCCACTGGAAACACCATATATTTT.

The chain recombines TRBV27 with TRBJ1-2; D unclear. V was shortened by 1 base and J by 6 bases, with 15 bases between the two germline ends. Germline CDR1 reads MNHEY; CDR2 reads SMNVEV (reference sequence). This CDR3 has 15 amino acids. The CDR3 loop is CASSLYSGLENGYTF. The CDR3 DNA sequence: TGTGCCAGCAGTTTATATTCAGGTCTTGAGAATGGCTACACCTTC.

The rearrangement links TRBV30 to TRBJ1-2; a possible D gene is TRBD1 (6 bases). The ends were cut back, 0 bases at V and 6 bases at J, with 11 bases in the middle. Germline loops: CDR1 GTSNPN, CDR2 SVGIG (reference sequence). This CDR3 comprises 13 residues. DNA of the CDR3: TGTGCCTGGAGTGTATCCGGGGGCCATGGCTACACCTTC. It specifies CAWSVSGGHGYTF. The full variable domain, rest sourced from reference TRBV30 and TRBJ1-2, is SQTIHQWPATLVQPVGSPLSLECTVEGTSNPNLYWYRQAAGRGLQLLFYSVGIGQISSEVPQNLSASRPQDRQFILSSKKLLLSDSGFYLCAWSVSGGHGYTFGSGTRLTVV.

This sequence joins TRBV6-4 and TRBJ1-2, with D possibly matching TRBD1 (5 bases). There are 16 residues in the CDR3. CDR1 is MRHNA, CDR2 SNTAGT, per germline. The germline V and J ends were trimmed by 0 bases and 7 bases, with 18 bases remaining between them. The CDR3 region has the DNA TGTGCCAGCAGTGACTCGTCATCAGCAGGGATACGTGGCTACACCTTC. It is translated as CASSDSSSAGIRGYTF.

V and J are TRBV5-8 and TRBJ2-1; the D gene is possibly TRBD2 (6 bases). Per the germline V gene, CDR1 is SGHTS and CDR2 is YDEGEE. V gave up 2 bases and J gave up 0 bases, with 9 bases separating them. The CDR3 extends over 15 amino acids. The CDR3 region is CASSFDGSSYNEQFF. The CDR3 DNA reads TGTGCCAGCAGCTTCGACGGGAGCTCCTACAATGAGCAGTTCTTC.